This T cell receptor beta chain was recovered during a study of cytomegalovirus exposure and HLA in healthy donors. Findings and caveats of the study: Using the classifier, cytomegalovirus status was reportedly diagnosed with high specificity and sensitivity.

This CDR3 has 15 residues. The V end was cut by 3 bases, the J end by 0 bases, with 12 bases between. Germline CDR1 and CDR2: GTSNPN and SVGIG (reference sequence). The repertoire was sequenced with immunoSEQ multiplex PCR; TCRdb's copy has only in-frame clones and lacks some. The profile shows around 150,000 clones, almost 85% of them singletons. To note about this clone: Its target is not known.

The receptor's source is a young man in good health and CMV-seropositive. Input material: PBMCs. The J gene is TRBJ2-1, the V gene TRBV30, with D maybe TRBD1 (6 bases). This chain's CDR3 is CAWRGRGGSYNEQFF. The CDR3 DNA follows: TGTGCCTGGAGGGGGCGAGGGGGCTCCTACAATGAGCAGTTCTTC.